This T cell receptor beta chain was identified during a study of blood T cell repertoires in COVID-19. Method: immunoSEQ multiplex PCR; TCRdb's copy keeps in-frame clones and lacks some. The data hold about 180,000 clones, with 87% observed a single time. The length of the CDR3 is 14 residues. Per germline, CDR1 LNHDA and CDR2 SQIVND (reference sequence). J gave up 3 bases and V 3 bases, and 5 bases lay outside the gene matches. This sequence was found in a man aged 35 to 55 with active or convalescent COVID-19. The material sequenced was peripheral blood. The rearrangement links TRBV19 to TRBJ2-7, with TRBD1 matching 7 bases. The CDR3 loop is CASSIEQGHYEQYF. For the CDR3, the DNA is TGTGCCAGTAGTATTGAACAGGGGCACTACGAGCAGTACTTC.